This paragraph reports one T cell receptor (beta chain). Its specificity is not known. There are 13 residues in the CDR3. With 4 bases removed from V and 2 bases from J, the gap between germline ends came to 7 bases. Germline V gene sequence: CDR1 MNHEY, CDR2 SMNVEV (reference sequence). Profiling relied on immunoSEQ multiplex PCR, and the TCRdb table lists in-frame clones only, not all of them. The sample lists just over 2,000,000 clones, roughly 94% occurring once. This entry comes from a study of shared clonotypes between healthy human individuals. Study-wide context: Every donor yielded three CD4 naive, three CD4 memory, two CD8 naive and one CD8 memory plate.

Study results and limitations: As a rule, naive subsets had a larger estimated richness than memory subsets. Limitation of the genetic and exposure-history diversity represented came from the few donors. Sharing across several donors was seen in 4% to 5.5% of naive CD4 clonotypes.

Positive CCR7 selection of CD45RO-negative cells yielded the naive CD8 cells, and terminally differentiated effector memory CD45RA+ cells were excluded. The sequence was collected from a man aged 18 to 35 in good health. The chain links TRBV27 to TRBJ2-3; D not certain. The sample was naive CD8+ T cells sorted from blood. CDR3 sequence reads: CASSSDPTDTQYF. The CDR3 DNA reads as TGTGCCAGCAGTTCTGACCCCACAGATACGCAGTATTTT.